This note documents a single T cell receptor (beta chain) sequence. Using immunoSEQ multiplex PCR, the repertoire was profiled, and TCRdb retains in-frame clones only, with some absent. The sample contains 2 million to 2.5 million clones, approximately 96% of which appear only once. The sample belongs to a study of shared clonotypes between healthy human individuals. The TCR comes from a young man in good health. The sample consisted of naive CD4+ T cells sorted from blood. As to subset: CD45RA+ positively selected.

The CDR3 region is CASSHQGTEAFF. The CDR3 DNA follows: TGTGCCAGCAGCCATCAGGGTACTGAAGCTTTCTTT. The chain uses TRBV7-2 and TRBJ1-1, with D possibly being TRBD1 (5 bases). The CDR3 is made up of 12 amino acids. Trimming took off 5 bases at V and 5 bases at J, with 9 bases between the two ends. From germline, CDR1 is SGHTA and CDR2 FQGNSA.